This T cell receptor (beta chain) was found in a study of T cells in Graves' hyperthyroidism and ophthalmopathy. TCR beta CDR3 regions were amplified from RNA. RT-PCR in the first round (using the HTBI primer set) targeted the TCR CDR3. A single record per CDR3 protein comes from TCRdb applying MiXCR to the multiplex PCR reads. The data show approximately 720,000 distinct CDR3 sequences, roughly a sixth seen once. Clinical symptoms, serum thyroxine and TRAb, thyroid ultrasound and orbital computed tomography were used for the diagnoses. This clonotype came up many times. Germline CDR1 and CDR2: GTSNPN and SVGIG (reference sequence). The CDR3 length is 14 residues. V was cut by 0 bases and J by 5 bases, with 11 bases left in between.

Sequenced sample: blood. The chain recombines TRBV30 with TRBJ1-5; D possibly corresponds to TRBD1 (6 bases). The TCR sequence derives from a woman aged 45-59 years with Graves' hyperthyroidism that later progressed to Graves' ophthalmopathy. The CDR3 nucleotides are TGTGCCTGGAGTGTCTTAGGGGGGGATCAGCCCCAGCATTTT. Translated, it gives CAWSVLGGDQPQHF.